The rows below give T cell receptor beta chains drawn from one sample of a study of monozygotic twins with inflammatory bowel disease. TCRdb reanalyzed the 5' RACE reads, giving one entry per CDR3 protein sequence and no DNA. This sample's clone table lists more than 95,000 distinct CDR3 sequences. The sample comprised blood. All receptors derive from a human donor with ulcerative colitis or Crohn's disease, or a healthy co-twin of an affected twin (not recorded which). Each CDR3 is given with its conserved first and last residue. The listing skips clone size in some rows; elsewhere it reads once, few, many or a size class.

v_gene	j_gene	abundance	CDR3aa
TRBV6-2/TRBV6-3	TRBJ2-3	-	CASSYNVGAAVTQYF
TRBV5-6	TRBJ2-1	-	CASSKGPDNEQFF
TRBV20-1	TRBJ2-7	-	CSASHARVRNEQYF
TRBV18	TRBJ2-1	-	CASSPPSGGEQFF
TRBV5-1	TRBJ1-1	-	CASSITVNTEAFF
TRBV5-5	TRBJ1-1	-	CASSLGQSNTEAFF
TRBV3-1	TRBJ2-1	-	CASSQGPGSARGEQFF
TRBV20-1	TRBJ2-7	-	CSAREARGRYEQYF
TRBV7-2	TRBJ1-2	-	CASSSPSGESNYGYNF
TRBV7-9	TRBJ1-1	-	CASSFSTEAFF
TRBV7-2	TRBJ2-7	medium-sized	CASSLVGEQYF
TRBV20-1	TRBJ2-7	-	CSAPGPLAVYEQYF
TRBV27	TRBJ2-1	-	CASLPGSGMNEQFF
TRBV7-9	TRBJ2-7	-	CASSSSSGYSYEQYF
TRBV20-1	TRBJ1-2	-	CSAPEDDPRFGGYTF
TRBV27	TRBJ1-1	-	CASSFRQLNTEAFF
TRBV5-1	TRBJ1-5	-	CASSLGGSDSNQPQHF
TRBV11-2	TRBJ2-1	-	CASSLDMGRGQFF
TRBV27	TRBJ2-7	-	CASSPRTLHEQYF
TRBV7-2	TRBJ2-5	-	CASSLLVWASEQETQYF
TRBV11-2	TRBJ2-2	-	CASSLTGGPNTGELFF
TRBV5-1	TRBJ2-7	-	CASSLVFGQGFYEQYF
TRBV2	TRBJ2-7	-	CASSLAGGYGEQYF
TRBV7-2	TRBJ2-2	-	CASSFGQGNGELFF
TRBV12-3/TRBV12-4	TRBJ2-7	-	CASNNQGVDYEQYF
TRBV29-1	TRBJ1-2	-	CSVDLGGRGYTF
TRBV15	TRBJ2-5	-	CATSRGGAGSRETQYF
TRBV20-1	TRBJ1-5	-	CSARNPGLGNQPQHF